The 5 T cell receptor beta chains below all came from one sample that was sequenced in a study of breast tumors, draining lymph nodes, adjacent tissues. Breast cancer patients provided tissue from their axillary draining lymph nodes. TCRdb used MiXCR to reprocess the multiplex PCR reads, holding one entry per CDR3 protein. Among about 230,000 distinct CDR3 sequences, about 30% were seen once, and the ten largest hold around 1.5%. Sequencing input: axillary lymph node tissue. These receptors were obtained from a female donor with breast cancer. Some clones in this sample may be carry-over from other donors' samples.

This clonotype appeared many times. The rearrangement links TRBV20-1 to TRBJ2-5; 7 nucleotides align to TRBD2. Germline V lookup: CDR1 DFQATT, CDR2 SNEGSKA (reference sequence). This CDR3 comprises 20 residues. The J segment lost 5 bases and the V segment lost 2 bases, leaving 26 bases of the junction unmatched. CDR3: CSARNPSLGRERSVLETQYF. Here the CDR3 DNA reads TGCAGTGCTAGAAATCCTTCTTTAGGGCGGGAGAGGTCAGTCTTGGAGACCCAGTACTTC.

At least ten counts were recorded for this clonotype. This chain uses TRBV5-5 with TRBJ2-2; no firm D call. The V and J ends lost 2 bases and 1 base respectively, with 12 bases between them. The CDR3 contains 16 residues. Germline lookup yields CDR1 SGHKS and CDR2 YYEKEE (reference sequence). CDR3 loop: CASSLWEYKNTGELFF. CDR3 bases: TGTGCCAGCAGCTTATGGGAATATAAGAACACCGGGGAGCTGTTTTTT.

The sample holds a few counts of this clonotype. The chain combines TRBV11-3 with TRBJ2-2; perhaps D is TRBD1 or TRBD2 (5 bases each). V gave up 5 bases and J gave up 4 bases, with 8 bases separating them. The V gene's germline CDR1 is SGHNT and CDR2 YENEEA. The CDR3 has 13 amino acids. The CDR3 reads CASSGTSTGELFF. Written as DNA, the CDR3 is TGTGCCAGCAGCGGGACGAGCACCGGGGAGCTGTTTTTT.

V is TRBV6-5 and J is TRBJ2-2; 7 bases fit TRBD2. Germline V gives CDR1 MNHEY, CDR2 SVGAGI. Trimming removed 2 bases from V and 6 bases from J; junction bases left unmatched: 9. This CDR3 spans 16 amino acids. CDR3 protein: CASSYPLGGSPGELFF. DNA for the CDR3: TGTGCCAGCAGTTACCCCCTAGGCGGGAGCCCCGGGGAGCTGTTTTTT.

This clonotype was recorded many times. The V and J genes are TRBV20-1 and TRBJ1-5, with TRBD1 matching over 9 bases. Germline values: CDR1 DFQATT, CDR2 SNEGSKA (reference sequence). V lost 7 bases, J lost 6 bases, and 7 bases stayed unmatched. The CDR3 is 13 residues long. The chain's CDR3 is CSGRTGAGQPQHF. CDR3 DNA sequence: TGCAGTGGTCGGACAGGGGCGGGTCAGCCCCAGCATTTT.